Presented here are 30 T cell receptor beta chains from one specimen sequenced in a study of shared clonotypes between healthy human individuals. Repertoires were generated with immunoSEQ multiplex PCR, while TCRdb's copy carries only in-frame clones and drops some. Among around 2.5 million clones listed, roughly 93% were seen once. Sequences were obtained from naive CD4+ T cells from PBMCs. Indicated subset: CD45RA+ positively selected. These receptors came from a man aged 18-30 years in good health. Some clones in this sample may be carry-over from other donors' samples.

The chain has TRBV9 and TRBJ2-7, with D unresolved. The V end was cut by 4 bases, the J end by 4 bases, with 18 bases between. The CDR3 consists of 15 residues. CDR1 and CDR2 (germline): SGDLS, YYNGEE. This CDR3 is CASSMSRRDRYEQYF. The CDR3 DNA reads TGTGCCAGCAGCATGAGCAGGCGCGATCGTTACGAGCAGTACTTC.

The table lists this clone with a count of one. This rearrangement joins TRBV28 to TRBJ2-3, with TRBD1 identical over 7 bases. Germline V lookup: CDR1 MDHEN, CDR2 SYDVKM. The CDR3 length is 18 residues. V dropped 0 bases and J dropped 5; count of bases not matched to a gene: 14. The CDR3 nucleotides read TGTGCCAGCAGTTTATGGGGACGGGGAAGGGGGCTGGGAGATACGCAGTATTTT. Protein sequence: CASSLWGRGRGLGDTQYF. Full variable domain (outside the CDR3, taken from reference TRBV28 and TRBJ2-3): DVKVTQSSRYLVKRTGEKVFLECVQDMDHENMFWYRQDPGLGLRLIYFSYDVKMKEKGDIPEGYSVSREKKERFSLILESASTNQTSMYLCASSLWGRGRGLGDTQYFGPGTRLTVL.

The rearrangement links TRBV7-2 to TRBJ1-2, with no clear D. Trimming left V 1 base short and J 7 bases short, with 10 bases between. Germline V gene sequence: CDR1 SGHTA, CDR2 FQGNSA. This CDR3 region has 13 residues. This chain's CDR3 is CASSLVFPRGYTF. CDR3 DNA: TGTGCCAGCAGCTTAGTCTTCCCCCGTGGCTACACCTTC.

The chain joins TRBV2 to TRBJ2-1; D is perhaps TRBD2 (5 bases). The CDR3 extends over 13 amino acids. The V gene's germline CDR1 is SNHLY and CDR2 FYNNEI. Trimming removed 4 bases at V and 11 bases at J, with 15 bases between. CDR3 sequence: CASSVQRQYQQFF. DNA for the CDR3: TGTGCCAGCAGTGTCCAGCGGCAATATCAGCAGTTCTTC.

This clone has only one observation. The V gene is TRBV28, the J gene TRBJ2-3; D gene ambiguous. The CDR3 is 15 amino acids. Trimming left V 5 bases short and J 1 base short, with 13 bases between. Germline lookup yields CDR1 MDHEN and CDR2 SYDVKM. CDR3 in amino acids: CASSPWFKGTDTQYF. CDR3 bases: TGTGCCAGCAGTCCCTGGTTTAAGGGCACAGATACGCAGTATTTT.

The chain uses TRBV27 and TRBJ1-5; 8 bases fit TRBD1. Looked up from germline, CDR1 is MNHEY and CDR2 is SMNVEV (reference sequence). CDR3 length: 13 amino acids. Losses at the gene ends were 6 bases for V and 7 bases for J; bases not matched to a gene: 5. The CDR3: CASRKQGVQPQHF. The CDR3 nucleotides read TGTGCCAGCAGAAAACAGGGGGTCCAGCCCCAGCATTTT.

The rearrangement joins TRBV10-3 to TRBJ2-1; 11 bases match TRBD2. Germline V gene sequence: CDR1 ENHRY, CDR2 SYGVKD. V was clipped by 6 bases and J by 3 bases; unmatched bases: 7. The CDR3 contains 16 residues. The CDR3 DNA sequence: TGTGCCATCAGCGGGACTAGCGGAAAGAGCTACAATGAGCAGTTCTTC. This gives the protein CAISGTSGKSYNEQFF.

The chain joins TRBV7-2 to TRBJ2-3, with TRBD2 as a possible D gene (5 bases). With 5 bases removed from V and 5 bases from J, the gap between germline ends came to 14 bases. This CDR3 is 14 amino acids long. The germline V gene has CDR1 SGHTA and CDR2 FQGNSA. CDR3 in DNA: TGTGCCAGCAGCCGGGTTAGCGAGGGAGATACGCAGTATTTT. Residues: CASSRVSEGDTQYF. Variable domain in full (rest from reference TRBV7-2 and TRBJ2-3): GAGVSQSPSNKVTEKGKDVELRCDPISGHTALYWYRQSLGQGLEFLIYFQGNSAPDKSGLPSDRFSAERTGGSVSTLTIQRTQQEDSAVYLCASSRVSEGDTQYFGPGTRLTVL.

This clone was observed a single time. The chain recombines TRBV30 with TRBJ2-1, with D unclear. Trimming took 5 bases from V and 8 from J, leaving 13 bases between them. The V gene's germline CDR1 is GTSNPN and CDR2 SVGIG (reference sequence). The CDR3 has 12 residues. In DNA, the CDR3 is TGTGCCTGGGCACGAGAACAGTATGAGCAGTTCTTC. It yields the protein CAWAREQYEQFF.

This clone was detected only once. The V gene is TRBV9, the J gene TRBJ2-7, with D possibly being TRBD1 (5 bases). Trimming left V 4 bases short and J 0 bases short, with 14 bases between. CDR1 and CDR2 from the germline V gene are SGDLS and YYNGEE. This CDR3 spans 15 amino acids. The CDR3 sequence: CASSLGRASSYEQYF. The CDR3 nucleotides are TGTGCCAGCAGCCTTGGCAGGGCCAGCTCCTACGAGCAGTACTTC. The full variable domain, with the rest looked up from reference TRBV9 and TRBJ2-7, is DSGVTQTPKHLITATGQRVTLRCSPRSGDLSVYWYQQSLDQGLQFLIQYYNGEERAKGNILERFSAQQFPDLHSELNLSSLELGDSALYFCASSLGRASSYEQYFGPGTRLTVT.

This chain joins TRBV5-1 and TRBJ2-3; unclear D gene. CDR1 SGHRS and CDR2 YFSETQ come from the germline V gene. V lost 0 bases and J lost 5, with 10 bases in between. This CDR3 comprises 14 residues. The CDR3 DNA reads TGCGCCAGCAGCTTGGCTATGGAGCGAGATACGCAGTATTTT. It translates to CASSLAMERDTQYF. The full variable domain, in which reference TRBV5-1 and TRBJ2-3 provide the parts outside the CDR3, is KAGVTQTPRYLIKTRGQQVTLSCSPISGHRSVSWYQQTPGQGLQFLFEYFSETQRNKGNFPGRFSGRQFSNSRSEMNVSTLELGDSALYLCASSLAMERDTQYFGPGTRLTVL.

This rearrangement joins TRBV5-4 to TRBJ2-2; 13 bases line up with TRBD2. The CDR3 runs to 16 residues. V was clipped by 4 bases and J by 7 bases; unmatched bases: 7. CDR1 is SGHNT, CDR2 YYREEE, per germline (reference sequence). The CDR3 DNA is TGTGCCAGCAGCCCGAGACTAGCGGGAGGATTCGGGGAGCTGTTTTTT. This encodes CASSPRLAGGFGELFF.

The chain recombines TRBV5-1 with TRBJ2-1; TRBD1 is a possible D gene (6 bases). Germline loops: CDR1 SGHRS, CDR2 YFSETQ. The CDR3 has 15 residues. The ends were cut back, 1 base at V and 8 bases at J, with 16 bases in the middle. The CDR3 DNA is TGCGCCAGCAGCTTGTGGGGGCAAGGCAGCGATGAGCAGTTCTTC. Encoded protein: CASSLWGQGSDEQFF.

This clone was found once. This chain uses TRBV11-2 with TRBJ2-4; D is perhaps TRBD1 (5 bases). In germline, CDR1 is SGHAT, CDR2 FQNNGV. There are 15 residues in the CDR3. The ends were cut back, 6 bases at V and 5 bases at J, with 17 bases in the middle. For the CDR3, the DNA is TGTGCCAGCAGGGACATGGTATATTCCGAAAACATTCAGTACTTC. It encodes CASRDMVYSENIQYF. Using reference TRBV11-2 and TRBJ2-4 for the parts outside the CDR3, the full variable domain is EAGVAQSPRYKIIEKRQSVAFWCNPISGHATLYWYQQILGQGPKLLIQFQNNGVVDDSQLPKDRFSAERLKGVDSTLKIQPAKLEDSAVYLCASRDMVYSENIQYFGAGTRLSVL.

In the case of this clone: Other DNA sequences in the sample encode the same CDR3. The J gene is TRBJ2-1, the V gene TRBV28, with D perhaps matching TRBD2 (5 bases). Germline V gives CDR1 MDHEN, CDR2 SYDVKM. Trimming stripped 3 bases from V and 9 bases from J, with 9 bases between. The length of the CDR3 is 12 residues. CDR3 amino acids: CASSLAGREQFF. CDR3 coding DNA: TGTGCCAGCAGTTTGGCGGGTCGTGAGCAGTTCTTC.

This clone was observed a single time. The chain employs TRBV7-9 and TRBJ1-1; D gene uncertain. CDR1 SEHNR and CDR2 FQNEAQ come from the germline V gene (reference sequence). There are 11 residues in the CDR3. V lost 5 bases to trimming and J lost 3 bases, with 4 bases between them. CDR3 nucleotide sequence: TGTGCCAGCAGCCATTACACTGAAGCTTTCTTT. It yields the protein CASSHYTEAFF.

V and J are TRBV29-1 and TRBJ1-2; D is possibly TRBD1 (6 bases). Trimming stripped 3 bases from V and 4 bases from J, with 12 bases between. Per the germline V gene, CDR1 is SQVTM and CDR2 is ANQGSEA. The CDR3 sequence is 13 residues long. DNA for the CDR3: TGCAGCGTTGAGGACAGCCAGTTCTATGGCTACACCTTC. Translation gives CSVEDSQFYGYTF.

The V and J genes are TRBV28 and TRBJ1-1; tentative D call: TRBD1 (6 bases). The CDR3 extends over 16 amino acids. CDR1 is MDHEN, CDR2 SYDVKM, per germline. V was pared by 4 bases and J by 3 bases, with 18 bases between. The CDR3 DNA reads as TGTGCCAGCAGTTCAATTTTACAGGGTGTCCACACTGAAGCTTTCTTT. Protein product: CASSSILQGVHTEAFF.

The chain combines TRBV6-1 with TRBJ2-7, with TRBD2 as a possible D gene (8 bases). V was pared by 4 bases and J by 3 bases, with 19 bases between. Per germline, CDR1 MNHNS and CDR2 SASEGT. This CDR3 is 16 amino acids long. CDR3 amino acids: CASSAREGALVYEQYF. As DNA, the CDR3 is TGTGCCAGCAGTGCCCGGGAGGGGGCCCTCGTCTACGAGCAGTACTTC.

The CDR3 region is CASSLVVWTTNEKLFF. The CDR3, as DNA: TGTGCCAGCAGCTTAGTGGTTTGGACAACTAATGAAAAACTGTTTTTT. The rearrangement joins TRBV7-9 to TRBJ1-4; D uncertain. This CDR3 spans 16 amino acids. Per germline, CDR1 SEHNR and CDR2 FQNEAQ (reference sequence). The V end lost 1 base, the J end lost 0 bases, and 9 bases lay between the germline ends.

The V gene is TRBV5-1, the J gene TRBJ2-7, with TRBD2 identical over 7 bases. The V segment lost 1 base and the J segment 6 bases; nucleotides outside the gene matches: 10. Per germline, CDR1 SGHRS and CDR2 YFSETQ. The CDR3 totals 15 residues. Here the CDR3 reads CASSLSVAGAREQYF. Here the CDR3 DNA reads TGCGCCAGCAGCTTGTCAGTCGCGGGAGCCCGCGAGCAGTACTTC. Full variable domain (missing parts from reference TRBV5-1 and TRBJ2-7): KAGVTQTPRYLIKTRGQQVTLSCSPISGHRSVSWYQQTPGQGLQFLFEYFSETQRNKGNFPGRFSGRQFSNSRSEMNVSTLELGDSALYLCASSLSVAGAREQYFGPGTRLTVT.

This rearrangement joins TRBV9 to TRBJ1-1; 9 bases align to TRBD1. This CDR3 is 16 amino acids long. Per the germline V gene, CDR1 is SGDLS and CDR2 is YYNGEE. The V and J ends lost 4 bases and 8 bases, in that order; junction bases with no gene match: 15. The CDR3 here is CASSPHPGQGPSEAFF. The DNA for the CDR3 is TGTGCCAGCAGCCCCCACCCGGGACAGGGACCCTCCGAAGCTTTCTTT.

The gene calls are TRBV4-1 and TRBJ2-3; D is tentatively TRBD1 or TRBD2 (5 bases each). The CDR3 runs to 15 residues. The germline V and J ends were trimmed by 6 bases and 2 bases, with 15 bases remaining between them. The germline gives CDR1 MGHRA, CDR2 YSYEKL. The CDR3 spells CASRSSRDVTDTQYF. DNA of the CDR3: TGCGCCAGCAGATCTTCCCGGGACGTCACAGATACGCAGTATTTT.

The chain recombines TRBV5-6 with TRBJ1-2; TRBD1 aligns across 7 bases. The V gene's germline CDR1 is SGHDT and CDR2 YYEEEE. The V gene end was trimmed by 6 bases and the J gene end by 5 bases; junction bases not matched to a gene: 10. This CDR3 has 14 amino acids. CDR3 amino acids: CASTRNRGVYGYTF. The DNA for the CDR3 is TGTGCCAGCACCAGAAACAGGGGAGTTTATGGCTACACCTTC. The variable domain in full, with the rest retrieved from reference TRBV5-6 and TRBJ1-2, is DAGVTQSPTHLIKTRGQQVTLRCSPKSGHDTVSWYQQALGQGPQFIFQYYEEEERQRGNFPDRFSGHQFPNYSSELNVNALLLGDSALYLCASTRNRGVYGYTFGSGTRLTVV.

The CDR3 DNA is TGTGCCAGCAGTACCCCACTGACAGGTGCTGACGCCGGGGAGCTGTTTTTT. This codes for CASSTPLTGADAGELFF. The chain combines TRBV27 with TRBJ2-2, with D perhaps TRBD1 (6 bases). The CDR3 sequence is 17 residues long. Trimming stripped 5 bases from V and 6 bases from J, with 22 bases between. Germline V gene sequence: CDR1 MNHEY, CDR2 SMNVEV (reference sequence).

This clone was found a few times. The chain uses TRBV25-1 and TRBJ1-4, with unresolved D. The CDR3 loop spans 15 amino acids. The V end lost 3 bases, the J end lost 2 bases, and 10 bases lay between the germline ends. In germline, CDR1 is MGHDK, CDR2 SYGVNS. The chain's CDR3 is CASSEGSRTNEKLFF. Written as DNA, the CDR3 is TGTGCCAGCAGTGAGGGCAGCCGGACTAATGAAAAACTGTTTTTT. Full variable domain (missing parts from reference TRBV25-1 and TRBJ1-4): EADIYQTPRYLVIGTGKKITLECSQTMGHDKMYWYQQDPGMELHLIHYSYGVNSTEKGDLSSESTVSRIRTEHFPLTLESARPSHTSQYLCASSEGSRTNEKLFFGSGTQLSVL.

V is TRBV10-1 and J is TRBJ2-3, with 8 bases matching TRBD1. CDR1 and CDR2 (germline): WNHNN, SYGVQD (reference sequence). V lost 6 bases and J lost 3; bases outside the gene matches: 5. CDR3 length equals 14 residues. CDR3 coding DNA: TGCGCCAGCAGCCGCCAGGGGGCTACAGATACGCAGTATTTT. Its translation is CASSRQGATDTQYF.

The chain has TRBV4-1 and TRBJ2-2; D is possibly TRBD2 (6 bases). CDR1 is MGHRA, CDR2 YSYEKL, per germline. The length of the CDR3 is 15 residues. V gave up 4 bases and J gave up 8 bases, with 17 bases separating them. The chain's CDR3 is CASSRQLAPGGELFF. The CDR3 DNA sequence: TGCGCCAGCAGCCGCCAACTAGCCCCGGGGGGGGAGCTGTTTTTT.

V is TRBV11-2 and J is TRBJ1-3; D unresolved. Germline CDR1 and CDR2: SGHAT and FQNNGV. The CDR3 is made up of 15 amino acids. V lost 5 bases, J lost 1 base, and 12 bases lay in between. CDR3 nucleotide sequence: TGTGCCAGCAGCCCCCGGGCGGATTCTGGAAACACCATATATTTT. Protein sequence: CASSPRADSGNTIYF.

This clone was recorded only once. The chain combines TRBV11-2 with TRBJ2-5, with 10 bases that match TRBD1. This CDR3 has 15 amino acids. Unmatched junction bases numbered 8, after V lost 6 bases and J lost 4 bases. The germline gives CDR1 SGHAT, CDR2 FQNNGV. The CDR3 coding sequence is TGTGCCAGCAGACTGGGACAGGGGTTGGGAGAGACCCAGTACTTC. Amino acids: CASRLGQGLGETQYF.